This T cell receptor (beta chain) appears in the sequencing data of a study of PD-L1 blockade in urothelial cancer. Study overall: Per blood sample, T cells had a median of roughly 150,000. General study findings and limits: Below-median pretreatment blood TCR clonality was associated with improved progression-free and overall survival.

Templates that were synthetic TCR analogs were spiked into each PCR. The data were produced by immunoSEQ multiplex PCR, yet TCRdb's version contains in-frame clones alone and is incomplete. The data hold around 38,000 clones, with 86% observed a single time. In this sample, this clone turned up a few times. The antigen remains undetermined. This sample's time point: peripheral blood 6 weeks after treatment start. Each patient supplied 1 to 8 pretreatment and on-treatment samples. The germline V and J ends were trimmed by 7 bases and 1 base, with 4 bases remaining between them. Germline V gene lookup returns CDR1 SQVTM and CDR2 ANQGSEA. The length of the CDR3 is 10 residues.

This receptor was taken from a man aged 60-69 years with urothelial cancer. The sequencing here drew on PBMCs, taken around atezolizumab (anti-PD-L1) treatment. The chain combines TRBV29-1 with TRBJ1-1; D is unresolved. CDR3 region: CSARNTEAFF. The CDR3 nucleotides are TGCAGCGCTAGGAACACTGAAGCTTTCTTT.